The 26 T cell receptor beta chains reported below all come from one sample, sequenced in a study of blood T cells in healthy people across ages. Primed by a sample-barcoded 5' primer and a J-beta primer mix, a second PCR proceeded for about 7 to 11 cycles. In TCRdb, the 5' RACE reads were re-called with MiXCR into one record per CDR3 protein. The sample consists of 870,000 or so distinct CDR3 sequences, 25% to 35% of them appearing once. Sequenced input: blood. These TCRs come from a woman aged 80 or older in good health.

The J gene is TRBJ1-2, the V gene TRBV6-2 or TRBV6-3; no reliable D call. Germline assignment: CDR1 MNHEY and CDR2 SVGEGT. The CDR3 has 12 residues. Trimming shortened V by 8 bases and J by 3 bases, and 10 bases separated the two germline ends. The CDR3 DNA is TGTGCCAGCGGCCGCCGGGACTATGGCTACACCTTC. Protein product: CASGRRDYGYTF.

Regarding this clonotype: A much larger clone differs from this one at a single base, so this may be a read error. This CDR3 is CASSLETGGGASEQFF. CDR3 nucleotide sequence: TGTGCCAGCAGCTTGGAAACTGGCGGGGGGGCTAGTGAGCAGTTCTTC. This chain links TRBV5-8 with TRBJ2-1; 9 positions match TRBD2. The CDR3 runs to 16 residues. Germline-derived CDR1 and CDR2 are SGHTS and YDEGEE. The V segment lost 0 bases and the J segment 9 bases; nucleotides outside the gene matches: 10.

The chain employs TRBV28 and TRBJ1-5; 10 bases match TRBD1. Per germline, CDR1 MDHEN and CDR2 SYDVKM. CDR3 length: 15 amino acids. Trimming removed 5 bases from V and 7 bases from J; junction bases left unmatched: 8. CDR3 sequence: CASSPPTGGEQPQHF. The CDR3 bases are TGTGCCAGCAGTCCCCCGACAGGGGGCGAGCAGCCCCAGCATTTT.

The sample holds many counts of this clonotype. The chain joins TRBV28 to TRBJ2-1, with TRBD2 matching 8 bases. V lost 6 bases to trimming and J lost 4 bases; unmatched junction nucleotides: 8. There are 15 residues in the CDR3. Germline CDR1 and CDR2: MDHEN and SYDVKM. The DNA for the CDR3 is TGTGCCAGCAGATTAGCGGGGCCGGGGTACAATGAGCAGTTCTTC. Translation: CASRLAGPGYNEQFF. Based on the CDR3 plus reference TRBV28 and TRBJ2-1, the full variable domain is DVKVTQSSRYLVKRTGEKVFLECVQDMDHENMFWYRQDPGLGLRLIYFSYDVKMKEKGDIPEGYSVSREKKERFSLILESASTNQTSMYLCASRLAGPGYNEQFFGPGTRLTVL.

This clonotype was observed many times. The chain carries TRBV6-2 or TRBV6-3 and TRBJ2-5, with unresolved D. Germline CDR1 and CDR2: MNHEY and SVGEGT. The CDR3 is 15 residues long. V shed 6 bases and J shed 1 base, with 15 bases lying between them. The CDR3, as DNA: TGTGCCAGCAGCCTCAATAGGGCCCTCCAAGAGACCCAGTACTTC. It encodes CASSLNRALQETQYF.

This clonotype came up many times. The genes are TRBV7-2 and TRBJ2-1; D is uncertain. This CDR3 has 13 residues. The germline V and J ends were trimmed by 5 bases and 7 bases, with 12 bases remaining between them. Germline assignment: CDR1 SGHTA and CDR2 FQGNSA. The CDR3 nucleotides are TGTGCCAGCAGCCGAGTAATGAGGAATGAGCAGTTCTTC. Translation: CASSRVMRNEQFF.

This clonotype was detected many times. The chain couples TRBV7-2 to TRBJ2-7; a weak D match, TRBD1 (5 bases). The CDR3 is 15 residues long. V gave up 5 bases and J gave up 0 bases, with 14 bases separating them. Germline CDR1 is SGHTA and CDR2 is FQGNSA. CDR3 sequence reads: CASSLTQGSSYEQYF. CDR3 nucleotides: TGTGCCAGCAGCCTAACCCAGGGATCCTCCTACGAGCAGTACTTC.

The genes are TRBV2 and TRBJ1-1; no firm D call. Germline-derived CDR1 and CDR2 are SNHLY and FYNNEI. Trimming removed 3 bases at V and 9 bases at J, with 14 bases between. CDR3 length: 13 residues. This CDR3 is CASSESGWLKAFF. In nucleotides, the CDR3 is TGTGCCAGCAGTGAGTCCGGTTGGTTGAAAGCTTTCTTT.

In the case of this clonotype: This may arise from a read error, as a much more abundant clone is one base away. The chain uses TRBV4-3 and TRBJ2-6; 8 nucleotides agree with TRBD2. CDR1 and CDR2 from the germline V gene are LGHNA and YSLEER. The CDR3 runs 18 residues. CDR3 protein: CASSQGASGGAGANGLTF. CDR3 nucleotides: TGCGCCAGCAGCCAAGGGGCCAGCGGGGGCGCTGGGGCCAACGGCCTGACTTTC.

This clonotype was detected only once. V usage is TRBV20-1 and J usage is TRBJ2-1, with 10 bases aligning to TRBD1. The germline CDR1 and CDR2 sequences are DFQATT and SNEGSKA (reference sequence). V dropped 7 bases and J dropped 0; count of bases not matched to a gene: 6. The CDR3 covers 15 residues. The CDR3 here is CSGQGARSSYNEQFF. CDR3 sequence (DNA): TGCAGTGGACAGGGGGCCCGGAGCTCCTACAATGAGCAGTTCTTC.

Remarks on this clonotype: One base away lies a much larger clone, so this may be a sequencing read error. The chain uses TRBV2 and TRBJ2-1, with 10 bases matching TRBD1. Germline-derived CDR1 and CDR2 are SNHLY and FYNNEI. The CDR3 consists of 14 residues. The DNA for the CDR3 is TGTACCAGCAAGTACGACAGGGGGCGCAATGAGCAGTTCTTC. It codes for CTSKYDRGRNEQFF.

Remarks on this clonotype: A much larger clonotype is one base distant, so this may be a read error. The chain joins TRBV6-2 or TRBV6-3 to TRBJ2-1; possible D gene TRBD1, 5 bases. This CDR3 spans 12 amino acids. Germline V gene sequence: CDR1 MNHEY, CDR2 SVGEGT. The CDR3 loop reads CTSSSGFWEQFF. The CDR3 DNA reads as TGTACCAGCAGTTCAGGGTTTTGGGAGCAGTTCTTC.

This clonotype was seen only a few times. The gene calls are TRBV5-1 and TRBJ1-1; no clear D. V was pared by 4 bases and J by 1 base, with 14 bases between. The CDR3 is made up of 15 amino acids. Germline assignment: CDR1 SGHRS and CDR2 YFSETQ. This CDR3 is CASSRREGTNTEAFF. In DNA, the CDR3 is TGCGCCAGCAGCAGGCGTGAGGGCACGAACACTGAAGCTTTCTTT. The variable domain in full, with the rest retrieved from reference TRBV5-1 and TRBJ1-1, is KAGVTQTPRYLIKTRGQQVTLSCSPISGHRSVSWYQQTPGQGLQFLFEYFSETQRNKGNFPGRFSGRQFSNSRSEMNVSTLELGDSALYLCASSRREGTNTEAFFGQGTRLTVV.

The CDR3 protein is CSARETGTGNEKLFF. The CDR3 coding sequence is TGCAGTGCTAGAGAAACCGGGACAGGGAATGAAAAACTGTTTTTT. The chain carries TRBV20-1 and TRBJ1-4, with 9 bases identical to TRBD1. This CDR3 contains 15 residues. In germline, CDR1 is DFQATT, CDR2 SNEGSKA (reference sequence). V trimming: 0 bases; J trimming: 5 bases; junction bases outside the gene matches: 4.

The sample holds many counts of this clonotype. The CDR3 spells CASRTASGVNTGELFF. In DNA form, the CDR3 reads TGCGCCAGCAGAACTGCTAGCGGCGTTAACACCGGGGAGCTGTTTTTT. V usage is TRBV5-1 and J usage is TRBJ2-2; 7 bases agree with TRBD2. With 5 bases clipped from V and 2 bases from J, the junction kept 9 bases outside the gene matches. CDR3 size: 16 residues. Per the germline V gene, CDR1 is SGHRS and CDR2 is YFSETQ.

The sample holds many counts of this clonotype. The chain is built from TRBV11-2 and TRBJ2-1; D unclear. The CDR3 runs 14 residues. Germline CDR1 SGHAT, CDR2 FQNNGV. The germline V and J ends were trimmed by 1 base and 6 bases, with 10 bases remaining between them. CDR3 nucleotide sequence: TGTGCCAGCAGCTTAGGGAACTACGCCAATGAGCAGTTCTTC. It codes for CASSLGNYANEQFF. The variable domain in full, completed from reference TRBV11-2 and TRBJ2-1, reads EAGVAQSPRYKIIEKRQSVAFWCNPISGHATLYWYQQILGQGPKLLIQFQNNGVVDDSQLPKDRFSAERLKGVDSTLKIQPAKLEDSAVYLCASSLGNYANEQFFGPGTRLTVL.

In this sample, this clonotype turned up many times. V and J are TRBV30 and TRBJ2-5; D ambiguous. The germline V and J ends were trimmed by 4 bases and 4 bases, with 13 bases remaining between them. Germline values: CDR1 GTSNPN, CDR2 SVGIG (reference sequence). The CDR3 loop spans 13 amino acids. The CDR3, as DNA: TGTGCCTGGACACCTGGTAGGGTAGAGACCCAGTACTTC. It translates to CAWTPGRVETQYF.

The chain joins TRBV11-2 to TRBJ2-5; D remains unclear. The CDR3 has 15 residues. Deletions cut 4 bases from V and 11 bases from J, with 23 bases between. Germline V lookup: CDR1 SGHAT, CDR2 FQNNGV. The CDR3 is CASSSDGVSYNEQYF. CDR3 sequence (DNA): TGTGCCAGCAGCTCGGACGGCGTATCCTACAATGAGCAGTACTTC.

For this clonotype: Possible read error: a much larger clone is one base away. The V call is TRBV5-1, the J call TRBJ1-1; D unresolved. The CDR3 length is 15 residues. CDR1 and CDR2 (germline): SGHRS, YFSETQ. V was pared by 1 base and J by 6 bases, with 16 bases between. CDR3 coding DNA: TGCGCCAGCAGCTTGAGGGTTACGGTGGGATCTGAAGCTTTCTTT. It yields the protein CASSLRVTVGSEAFF.

This clonotype was detected ten times or more. The chain links TRBV29-1 to TRBJ2-3; possibly TRBD1 for D (6 bases). Germline assignment: CDR1 SQVTM and CDR2 ANQGSEA. V lost 4 bases to trimming and J lost 4 bases, with 18 bases between them. The CDR3 extends over 15 amino acids. This CDR3 is CSVVPQGLSPDTQYF. CDR3 nucleotide sequence: TGCAGCGTTGTTCCGCAGGGGCTTTCACCAGATACGCAGTATTTT.

This chain joins TRBV7-6 and TRBJ2-1; D possibly matches TRBD1 or TRBD2 (5 bases each). The DNA end lines up better with TRBJ2-7; the J call may be wrong. There are 15 residues in the CDR3. Looked up from germline, CDR1 is SGHVS and CDR2 is FNYEAQ. Here the CDR3 DNA reads TGTGCCAGCAGCCTCCGGGACCAGCCGTACAATGAGCAGTACTTC. Amino acids: CASSLRDQPYNEQYF.

The V call is TRBV7-2, the J call TRBJ2-7; D not resolved. The DNA end lines up better with TRBJ2-5; the J call may be wrong. Germline CDR1 is SGHTA and CDR2 is FQGNSA. The length of the CDR3 is 15 residues. The chain's CDR3 is CASSPYHGHGETQYF. The CDR3 bases are TGTGCCAGCAGCCCCTACCATGGGCACGGAGAGACCCAGTACTTC.

This clonotype has only a few counts. This rearrangement joins TRBV7-9 to TRBJ2-7, with a tentative D call TRBD1 (6 bases). V was trimmed by 5 bases and J by 1 base, leaving 18 bases between them. The CDR3 totals 16 residues. Germline V CDR1 and CDR2: SEHNR, FQNEAQ (reference sequence). The CDR3 sequence: CASSVSRGLISYEQYF. CDR3 bases: TGTGCCAGCAGCGTGAGCAGGGGCCTTATATCCTACGAGCAGTACTTC.

The chain employs TRBV7-2 and TRBJ2-3; TRBD2 matches at 7 bases. Trimming removed 0 bases from V and 4 bases from J; junction bases left unmatched: 10. The CDR3 loop spans 17 amino acids. Germline CDR1 reads SGHTA; CDR2 reads FQGNSA. Written as DNA, the CDR3 is TGTGCCAGCAGCTTAGCCTCTGGGGGGGGGAGGGCAGATACGCAGTATTTT. It codes for CASSLASGGGRADTQYF.

Of note for this clonotype: Just one base apart from a much larger clone, this may be a read error. This chain connects TRBV7-9 to TRBJ2-1; possible D gene TRBD2, 5 bases. The CDR3 has 15 residues. V was pared by 5 bases and J by 6 bases, with 17 bases between. CDR1 is SEHNR and CDR2 is FQNEAQ in the germline V gene (reference sequence). This CDR3 reads CASSPRGYLRNEQFF. The CDR3 DNA sequence: TGTGCCAGCAGCCCTAGAGGGTACCTACGCAATGAGCAGTTCTTC.

This clonotype was found a few times. This may stem from a read error, because a much larger clone lies one nucleotide away. The V call is TRBV30, the J call TRBJ2-1, with D possibly TRBD2 on 5 matching bases. TRBJ2-7 matches the DNA end more closely, so the J call is doubtful. The CDR3 is 14 amino acids. The germline gives CDR1 GTSNPN, CDR2 SVGIG (reference sequence). The CDR3 DNA is TGTGCCTGGAGGTCGGGGAGCTCCTACAATGAGCAGTACTTC. As protein: CAWRSGSSYNEQYF.